These 25 T cell receptor beta chains were sequenced from one sample in a study of blood T cell repertoires in COVID-19. Sequenced by immunoSEQ multiplex PCR; TCRdb stores in-frame clones only, minus some. The sample yields 150,000 to 200,000 clones, around nine tenths seen once. Sequenced: peripheral blood. Receptor source: a man in his 70s with acute or convalescent COVID-19.

The chain carries TRBV3-1 (or the pseudogene TRBV3-2) and TRBJ2-5; 10 bases fit TRBD2. The CDR3 is 15 amino acids. After removal of 4 bases from V and 5 bases from J, the junction contained 7 bases not matched to a gene. The germline V gene encodes CDR1 LGHDT and CDR2 YNNKEL (reference sequence). CDR3 sequence reads: CASSPSGRAWETQYF. In nucleotides, the CDR3 is TGTGCCAGCAGCCCCAGCGGGAGGGCGTGGGAGACCCAGTACTTC.

V is TRBV13 and J is TRBJ2-7; no reliable D call. Per germline, CDR1 PRHDT and CDR2 FYEKMQ (reference sequence). The length of the CDR3 is 13 residues. Trimming took off 5 bases at V and 6 bases at J, with 14 bases between the two ends. The CDR3 sequence: CASSLSRFVEQYF. The CDR3, as DNA: TGTGCCAGCAGCCTATCCCGATTTGTCGAGCAGTACTTC.

This rearrangement joins TRBV10-1 to TRBJ2-5; the match to TRBD2 covers 7 bases. The CDR3 sequence is 14 residues long. V lost 6 bases and J lost 5; bases outside the gene matches: 9. CDR1 is WNHNN, CDR2 SYGVQD, per germline (reference sequence). CDR3 in amino acids: CASSPGRAGETQYF. CDR3 DNA sequence: TGCGCCAGCAGCCCGGGGAGGGCTGGCGAGACCCAGTACTTC.

The chain carries TRBV5-8 and TRBJ1-2; D unresolved. V gave up 1 base and J gave up 0 bases, with 7 bases separating them. CDR1 is SGHTS and CDR2 is YDEGEE in the germline V gene. The CDR3 loop spans 14 amino acids. The CDR3 sequence: CASSLYSTNYGYTF. In DNA, the CDR3 is TGTGCCAGCAGCTTGTACAGCACTAACTATGGCTACACCTTC.

The V call is TRBV9, the J call TRBJ1-4, with D tentatively TRBD1 (5 bases). Germline V gives CDR1 SGDLS, CDR2 YYNGEE. Trimming cost V 0 bases and J 7 bases, with 13 bases left between them. The CDR3 runs 15 residues. This CDR3 reads CASSVGASTGEKLFF. The CDR3 DNA follows: TGTGCCAGCAGCGTAGGGGCTAGTACAGGTGAAAAACTGTTTTTT.

The V call is TRBV27, the J call TRBJ2-2; 8 bases agree with TRBD2. This CDR3 region has 15 residues. Germline V gene lookup returns CDR1 MNHEY and CDR2 SMNVEV (reference sequence). The trim removed 3 bases at V and 3 bases at J, leaving 3 bases unmatched. The CDR3 DNA sequence: TGTGCCAGCAGTTTCGCGGGGGGCGACACCGGGGAGCTGTTTTTT. Encoded protein: CASSFAGGDTGELFF.

This clone was observed a few times. At one end the junction does not follow the germline gene, possibly because of a read error. The chain employs TRBV5-1 and TRBJ1-3, with D possibly being TRBD1 (5 bases). The CDR3 has 15 amino acids. Germline CDR1 is SGHRS and CDR2 is YFSETQ. CDR3 coding DNA: TGCGCCAGCACCTTGAACCAGGGAAGAGGAAACACCATATATTTT. Translating gives CASTLNQGRGNTIYF.

The chain couples TRBV11-2 to TRBJ2-3, with D possibly being TRBD2 (7 bases). Germline loops: CDR1 SGHAT, CDR2 FQNNGV. The V gene lost 3 bases and the J gene lost 9 bases, with 16 bases spanning the gap. This CDR3 spans 14 amino acids. The CDR3: CASSFRGGAGTQYF. The CDR3, as DNA: TGTGCCAGCAGCTTTAGGGGGGGGGCTGGGACGCAGTATTTT.

The chain recombines TRBV5-1 with TRBJ2-1; TRBD2 matches at 7 bases. Germline trimming cut 2 bases from V and 2 bases from J; bases unmatched to any gene: 4. Looked up from germline, CDR1 is SGHRS and CDR2 is YFSETQ. This CDR3 has 15 residues. For the CDR3, the DNA is TGCGCCAGCAGCTTCGCTAGCGGAACCTACAATGAGCAGTTCTTC. Protein product: CASSFASGTYNEQFF.

This chain uses TRBV18 with TRBJ2-7; D unresolved. The CDR3 extends over 11 amino acids. The V end lost 3 bases, the J end lost 5 bases, and 5 bases lay between the germline ends. CDR1 is KGHSH and CDR2 is LQKENI in the germline V gene. The CDR3 DNA follows: TGTGCCAGCTCACCTTCTGACGAGCAGTACTTC. Protein sequence: CASSPSDEQYF. Filled out from reference TRBV18 and TRBJ2-7, the complete variable domain reads NAGVMQNPRHLVRRRGQEARLRCSPMKGHSHVYWYRQLPEEGLKFMVYLQKENIIDESGMPKERFSAEFPKEGPSILRIQQVVRGDSAAYFCASSPSDEQYFGPGTRLTVT.

The chain recombines TRBV2 with TRBJ2-3; D unresolved. V was shortened by 1 base and J by 7 bases, with 6 bases between the two germline ends. The length of the CDR3 is 12 residues. Germline lookup yields CDR1 SNHLY and CDR2 FYNNEI. The CDR3, as DNA: TGTGCCAGCAGTGAAGGGCTCCATACGCAGTATTTT. Encoded protein: CASSEGLHTQYF.

V usage is TRBV19 and J usage is TRBJ1-1, with TRBD1 matching over 9 bases. The CDR3 is 16 residues long. V was clipped by 4 bases and J by 4 bases; unmatched bases: 10. Germline V gene sequence: CDR1 LNHDA, CDR2 SQIVND (reference sequence). This chain's CDR3 is CASSKTSRQGVTEAFF. DNA for the CDR3: TGTGCCAGTAGTAAGACAAGCCGACAGGGGGTCACTGAAGCTTTCTTT.

The chain combines TRBV7-3 with TRBJ2-1; D not certain. Per germline, CDR1 SGHTA and CDR2 FQGTGA. This CDR3 is 15 amino acids long. The germline V and J ends were trimmed by 4 bases and 0 bases, with 10 bases remaining between them. This chain's CDR3 is CASSYDSSSYNEQFF. In nucleotides, the CDR3 is TGTGCCAGCAGCTACGACTCCAGCTCCTACAATGAGCAGTTCTTC.

This clone was observed a single time. In DNA form, the CDR3 reads TGTGCCAGCAGGTCCCAGGGGCGACGAGTGAACACTGAAGCTTTCTTT. Translation gives CASRSQGRRVNTEAFF. J is TRBJ1-1 and V is TRBV21-1; the table calls TRBD1, which could not be checked here. TRBV21-1 is marked as a pseudogene. The CDR3 extends over 16 amino acids.

This clone appeared once. This chain connects TRBV28 to TRBJ2-1; a possible D gene is TRBD2 (6 bases). Trimming pared 6 bases from V and 8 bases from J, leaving 11 bases between. Germline CDR1 is MDHEN and CDR2 is SYDVKM. The CDR3 is 12 amino acids. CDR3 loop: CASSPWRDEQFF. DNA of the CDR3: TGTGCCAGCAGCCCCTGGAGGGATGAGCAGTTCTTC.

The chain is built from TRBV6-5 and TRBJ1-2; D is unclear. This CDR3 spans 16 amino acids. The V end was cut by 2 bases, the J end by 5 bases, with 18 bases between. Germline CDR1 MNHEY, CDR2 SVGAGI. CDR3 DNA: TGTGCCAGCAGTTACGTTGCCGGCGGTTTTGGGTATGGCTACACCTTC. The encoded protein is CASSYVAGGFGYGYTF.

The chain employs TRBV5-1 and TRBJ2-2, with a weak D call TRBD2 (6 bases). This CDR3 is built from 17 residues. Germline V lookup: CDR1 SGHRS, CDR2 YFSETQ. V was cut by 3 bases and J by 2 bases, with 17 bases left in between. CDR3 loop: CASSSGEEDRNTGELFF. The CDR3, as DNA: TGCGCCAGCAGCTCGGGGGAAGAAGACAGAAACACCGGGGAGCTGTTTTTT.

The V gene is TRBV10-2, the J gene TRBJ1-5, with 8 bases fitting TRBD1. The CDR3 length is 14 residues. Germline-derived CDR1 and CDR2 are WSHSY and SAAADI. After removal of 5 bases from V and 6 bases from J, the junction contained 6 bases not matched to a gene. The chain's CDR3 is CASSLGQAGQPQHF. Written as DNA, the CDR3 is TGCGCCAGCAGTTTGGGACAGGCTGGTCAGCCCCAGCATTTT.

This chain joins TRBV10-2 and TRBJ2-1; 12 nucleotides align to TRBD1. The J segment lost 7 bases and the V segment lost 7 bases, leaving 5 bases of the junction unmatched. The CDR3 spans 14 residues. CDR1 is WSHSY, CDR2 SAAADI, per germline. CDR3 coding DNA: TGCGCCAGCATCGGGACAGGGGGCTGGAATGAGCAGTTCTTC. Translated, it gives CASIGTGGWNEQFF.

The chain couples TRBV5-1 to TRBJ1-4, with 12 bases that match TRBD1. The CDR3 covers 15 residues. CDR1 and CDR2 (germline): SGHRS, YFSETQ. The J segment lost 7 bases and the V segment lost 4 bases, leaving 5 bases of the junction unmatched. As DNA, the CDR3 is TGCGCCAGCAGCCTGAGGGACAGGGGGCGTGAAAAACTGTTTTTT. It encodes CASSLRDRGREKLFF.

This chain joins TRBV2 and TRBJ2-7; unclear D gene. There are 16 residues in the CDR3. The germline gives CDR1 SNHLY, CDR2 FYNNEI. Trimming stripped 4 bases from V and 2 bases from J, with 18 bases between. DNA of the CDR3: TGTGCCAGCAGTGTCCAATATGGCAGCGCAACCTACGAGCAGTACTTC. It encodes CASSVQYGSATYEQYF.

This clone has more than one count but fewer than ten. The chain links TRBV2 to TRBJ2-7; D is unresolved. The germline gives CDR1 SNHLY, CDR2 FYNNEI. V lost 2 bases and J 0 bases, leaving 8 bases between the germline ends. The CDR3 consists of 14 residues. DNA of the CDR3: TGTGCCAGCAGTGAATACCTGAGCTCCTACGAGCAGTACTTC. Translation: CASSEYLSSYEQYF.

V is TRBV4-1 and J is TRBJ2-7; tentatively, D is TRBD2 (5 bases). CDR1 and CDR2 from the germline V gene are MGHRA and YSYEKL. The CDR3 spans 13 residues. V lost 1 base to trimming and J lost 6 bases, with 10 bases between them. The CDR3 loop is CASSQGGLSEQYF. CDR3 nucleotides: TGCGCCAGCAGCCAAGGAGGGTTAAGCGAGCAGTACTTC.

The V gene is TRBV7-3, the J gene TRBJ2-1, with TRBD1 as a possible D gene (6 bases). The germline V gene has CDR1 SGHTA and CDR2 FQGTGA. This CDR3 region has 13 residues. The V and J ends lost 5 bases and 3 bases respectively, with 8 bases between them. The CDR3 loop is CASSLDSYNEQFF. DNA of the CDR3: TGTGCCAGCAGCCTGGACAGCTACAATGAGCAGTTCTTC. The whole variable domain, remainder taken from reference TRBV7-3 and TRBJ2-1, is GAGVSQTPSNKVTEKGKYVELRCDPISGHTALYWYRQSLGQGPEFLIYFQGTGAADDSGLPNDRFFAVRPEGSVSTLKIQRTERGDSAVYLCASSLDSYNEQFFGPGTRLTVL.

The V call is TRBV5-1, the J call TRBJ1-1, with TRBD1 identical over 10 bases. After removal of 4 bases from V and 1 base from J, the junction contained 4 bases not matched to a gene. The CDR3 is 15 amino acids. Germline V lookup: CDR1 SGHRS, CDR2 YFSETQ. The CDR3 region has the DNA TGCGCCAGCAGCCAAGACAGGGGGCGGAACACTGAAGCTTTCTTT. Translating it yields CASSQDRGRNTEAFF.